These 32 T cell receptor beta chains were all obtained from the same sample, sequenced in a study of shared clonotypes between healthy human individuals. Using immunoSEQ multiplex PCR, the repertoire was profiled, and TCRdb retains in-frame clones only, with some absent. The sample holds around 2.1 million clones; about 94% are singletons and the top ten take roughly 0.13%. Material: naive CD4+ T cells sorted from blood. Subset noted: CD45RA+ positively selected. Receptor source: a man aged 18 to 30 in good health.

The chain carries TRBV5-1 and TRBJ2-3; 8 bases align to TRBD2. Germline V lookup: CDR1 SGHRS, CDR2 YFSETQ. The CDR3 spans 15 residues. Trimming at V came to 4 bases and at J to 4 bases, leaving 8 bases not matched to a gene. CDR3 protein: CASSQTSERADTQYF. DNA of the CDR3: TGCGCCAGCAGCCAGACTAGCGAGAGGGCAGATACGCAGTATTTT.

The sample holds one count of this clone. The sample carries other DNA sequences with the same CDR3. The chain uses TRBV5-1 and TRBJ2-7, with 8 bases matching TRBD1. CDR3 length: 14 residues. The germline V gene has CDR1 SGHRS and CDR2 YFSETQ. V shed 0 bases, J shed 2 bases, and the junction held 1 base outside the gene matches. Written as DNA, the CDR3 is TGCGCCAGCAGCTTGGGGGGACAGGCCTACGAGCAGTACTTC. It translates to CASSLGGQAYEQYF.

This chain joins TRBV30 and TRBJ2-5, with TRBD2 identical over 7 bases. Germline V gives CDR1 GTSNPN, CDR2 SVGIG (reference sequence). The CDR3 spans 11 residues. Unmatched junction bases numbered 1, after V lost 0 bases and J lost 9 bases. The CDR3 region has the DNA TGTGCCTGGAGTGTACGGGGGGCCCAGTACTTC. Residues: CAWSVRGAQYF.

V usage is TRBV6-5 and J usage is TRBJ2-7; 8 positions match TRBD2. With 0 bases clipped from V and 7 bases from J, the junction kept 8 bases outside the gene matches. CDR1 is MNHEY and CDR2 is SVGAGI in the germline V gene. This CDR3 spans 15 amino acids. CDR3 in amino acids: CASSYSLAGGGEQYF. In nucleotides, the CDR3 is TGTGCCAGCAGTTACTCTCTCGCGGGAGGCGGAGAGCAGTACTTC.

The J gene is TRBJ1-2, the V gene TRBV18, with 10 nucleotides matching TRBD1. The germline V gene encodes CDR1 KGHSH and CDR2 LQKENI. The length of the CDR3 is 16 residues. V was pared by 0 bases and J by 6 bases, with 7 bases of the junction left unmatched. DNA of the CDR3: TGTGCCAGCTCACCACCACGGGGACAGGGGACAGATGGCTACACCTTC. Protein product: CASSPPRGQGTDGYTF. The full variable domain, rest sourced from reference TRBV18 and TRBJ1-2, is NAGVMQNPRHLVRRRGQEARLRCSPMKGHSHVYWYRQLPEEGLKFMVYLQKENIIDESGMPKERFSAEFPKEGPSILRIQQVVRGDSAAYFCASSPPRGQGTDGYTFGSGTRLTVV.

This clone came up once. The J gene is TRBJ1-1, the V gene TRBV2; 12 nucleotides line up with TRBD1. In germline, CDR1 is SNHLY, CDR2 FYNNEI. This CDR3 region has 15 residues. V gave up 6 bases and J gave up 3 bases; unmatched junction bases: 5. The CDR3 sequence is CASSGTGGRDTEAFF. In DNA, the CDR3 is TGTGCCAGCAGCGGGACAGGGGGCAGGGACACTGAAGCTTTCTTT.

The DNA for the CDR3 is TGTGCCAGCAGTGATTGGTCAAAACAAGAGACCCAGTACTTC. It codes for CASSDWSKQETQYF. The J gene is TRBJ2-5, the V gene TRBV6-1, with no clear D. This CDR3 spans 14 amino acids. The germline V gene has CDR1 MNHNS and CDR2 SASEGT. Deletions cut 3 bases from V and 2 bases from J, with 10 bases between.

CDR3 DNA sequence: TGTGCCAGCAGTTCGTACAGGGGGCAGGTTATTGAAGCTTTCTTT. It is translated as CASSSYRGQVIEAFF. The chain has TRBV28 and TRBJ1-1, with 9 bases lining up with TRBD1. Germline CDR1 and CDR2: MDHEN and SYDVKM. J lost 7 bases, V lost 4 bases, and 10 bases had no gene match. This CDR3 region has 15 residues.

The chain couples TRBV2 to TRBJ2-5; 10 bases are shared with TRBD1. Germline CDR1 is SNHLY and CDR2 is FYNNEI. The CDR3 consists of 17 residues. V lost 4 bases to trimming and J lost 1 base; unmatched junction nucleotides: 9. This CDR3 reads CASSGRLDRGIQETQYF. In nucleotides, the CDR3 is TGTGCCAGCAGTGGGAGACTGGACAGGGGGATCCAAGAGACCCAGTACTTC.

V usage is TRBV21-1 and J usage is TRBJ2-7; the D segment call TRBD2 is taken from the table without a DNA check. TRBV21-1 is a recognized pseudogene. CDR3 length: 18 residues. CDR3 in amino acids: CASSKFPGTSGRDYEQYF. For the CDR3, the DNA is TGTGCCAGCAGCAAATTTCCAGGGACTAGCGGGAGGGACTACGAGCAGTACTTC.

CDR3 amino acids: CASSFAAGQPGGYTF. In nucleotides, the CDR3 is TGTGCCAGCAGTTTTGCGGCGGGACAGCCGGGGGGCTACACCTTC. V and J are TRBV7-9 and TRBJ1-2; 7 bases agree with TRBD1. The CDR3 is 15 amino acids. Germline assignment: CDR1 SEHNR and CDR2 FQNEAQ (reference sequence). The V and J ends lost 6 bases and 8 bases, in that order; junction bases with no gene match: 15. The full variable domain, completed using reference TRBV7-9 and TRBJ1-2, is DTGVSQNPRHKITKRGQNVTFRCDPISEHNRLYWYRQTLGQGPEFLTYFQNEAQLEKSRLLSDRFSAERPKGSFSTLEIQRTEQGDSAMYLCASSFAAGQPGGYTFGSGTRLTVV.

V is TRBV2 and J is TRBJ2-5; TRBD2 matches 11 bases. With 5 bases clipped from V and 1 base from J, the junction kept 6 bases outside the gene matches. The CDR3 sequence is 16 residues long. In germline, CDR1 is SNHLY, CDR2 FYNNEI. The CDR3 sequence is CASSIRTSGFQETQYF. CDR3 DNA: TGTGCCAGCAGTATTCGGACTAGCGGGTTCCAAGAGACCCAGTACTTC. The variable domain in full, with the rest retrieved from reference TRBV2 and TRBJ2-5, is EPEVTQTPSHQVTQMGQEVILRCVPISNHLYFYWYRQILGQKVEFLVSFYNNEISEKSEIFDDQFSVERPDGSNFTLKIRSTKLEDSAMYFCASSIRTSGFQETQYFGPGTRLLVL.

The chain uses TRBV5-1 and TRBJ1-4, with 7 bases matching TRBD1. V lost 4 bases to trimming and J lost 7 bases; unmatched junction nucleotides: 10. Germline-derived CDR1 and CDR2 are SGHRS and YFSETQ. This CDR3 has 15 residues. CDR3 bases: TGCGCCAGCAGCAGGGGGCAATCATCTGGTGAAAAACTGTTTTTT. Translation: CASSRGQSSGEKLFF.

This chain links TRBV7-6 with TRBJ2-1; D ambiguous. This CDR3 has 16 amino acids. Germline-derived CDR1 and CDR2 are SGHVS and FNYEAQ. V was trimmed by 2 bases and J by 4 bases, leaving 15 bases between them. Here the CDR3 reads CASSLRNGGLYNEQFF. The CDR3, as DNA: TGTGCCAGCAGCTTAAGGAACGGTGGATTATACAATGAGCAGTTCTTC.

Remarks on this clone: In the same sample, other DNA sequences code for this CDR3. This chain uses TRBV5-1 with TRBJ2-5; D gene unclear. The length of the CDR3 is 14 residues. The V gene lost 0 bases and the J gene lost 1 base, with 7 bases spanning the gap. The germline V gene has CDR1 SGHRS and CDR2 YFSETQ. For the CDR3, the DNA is TGCGCCAGCAGCTTGGGCCCTACCCAAGAGACCCAGTACTTC. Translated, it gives CASSLGPTQETQYF. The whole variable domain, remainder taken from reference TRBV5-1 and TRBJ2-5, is KAGVTQTPRYLIKTRGQQVTLSCSPISGHRSVSWYQQTPGQGLQFLFEYFSETQRNKGNFPGRFSGRQFSNSRSEMNVSTLELGDSALYLCASSLGPTQETQYFGPGTRLLVL.

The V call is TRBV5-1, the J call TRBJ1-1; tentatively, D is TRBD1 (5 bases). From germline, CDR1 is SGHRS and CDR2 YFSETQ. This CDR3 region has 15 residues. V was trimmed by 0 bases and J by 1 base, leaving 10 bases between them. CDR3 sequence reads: CASSLGTITNTEAFF. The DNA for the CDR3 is TGCGCCAGCAGCTTGGGGACAATTACGAACACTGAAGCTTTCTTT.

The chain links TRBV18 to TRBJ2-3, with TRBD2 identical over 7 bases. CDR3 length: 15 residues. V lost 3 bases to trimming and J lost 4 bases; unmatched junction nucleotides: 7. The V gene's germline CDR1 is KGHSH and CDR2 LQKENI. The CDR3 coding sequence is TGTGCCAGCTCACCGGGCGGGGGTTCGGCAGATACGCAGTATTTT. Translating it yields CASSPGGGSADTQYF.

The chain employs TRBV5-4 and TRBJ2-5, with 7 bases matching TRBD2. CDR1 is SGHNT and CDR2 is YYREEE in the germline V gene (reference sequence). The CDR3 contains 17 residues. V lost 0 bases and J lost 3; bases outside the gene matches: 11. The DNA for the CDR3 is TGTGCCAGCAGCTTGGGGAGGGGAGGGCCGGTCGAAGAGACCCAGTACTTC. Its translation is CASSLGRGGPVEETQYF.

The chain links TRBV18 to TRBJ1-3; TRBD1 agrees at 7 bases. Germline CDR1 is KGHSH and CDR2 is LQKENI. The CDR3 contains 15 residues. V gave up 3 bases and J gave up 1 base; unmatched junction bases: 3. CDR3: CASSPETGSGNTIYF. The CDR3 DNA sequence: TGTGCCAGCTCACCGGAGACAGGGTCTGGAAACACCATATATTTT.

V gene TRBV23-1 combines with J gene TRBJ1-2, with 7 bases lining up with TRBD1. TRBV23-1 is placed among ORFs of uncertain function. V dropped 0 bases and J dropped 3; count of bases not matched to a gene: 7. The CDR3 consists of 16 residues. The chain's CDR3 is CASSQSAAGGDYGYTF. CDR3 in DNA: TGCGCCAGCAGTCAATCGGCGGCAGGGGGGGACTATGGCTACACCTTC.

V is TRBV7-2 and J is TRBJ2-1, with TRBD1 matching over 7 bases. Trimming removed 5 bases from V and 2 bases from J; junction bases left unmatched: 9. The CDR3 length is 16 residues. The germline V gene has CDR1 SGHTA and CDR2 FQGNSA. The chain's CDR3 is CASSVGPQGTYNEQFF. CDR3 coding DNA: TGTGCCAGCAGCGTAGGTCCACAGGGGACCTACAATGAGCAGTTCTTC.

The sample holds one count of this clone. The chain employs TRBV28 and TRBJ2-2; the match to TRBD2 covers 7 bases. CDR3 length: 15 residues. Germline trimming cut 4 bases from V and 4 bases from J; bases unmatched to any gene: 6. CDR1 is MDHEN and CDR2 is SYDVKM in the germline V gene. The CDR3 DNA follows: TGTGCCAGCAGTTCCCCCAGCGGGGCCACCGGGGAGCTGTTTTTT. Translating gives CASSSPSGATGELFF. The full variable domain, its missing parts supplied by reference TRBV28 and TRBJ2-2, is DVKVTQSSRYLVKRTGEKVFLECVQDMDHENMFWYRQDPGLGLRLIYFSYDVKMKEKGDIPEGYSVSREKKERFSLILESASTNQTSMYLCASSSPSGATGELFFGEGSRLTVL.

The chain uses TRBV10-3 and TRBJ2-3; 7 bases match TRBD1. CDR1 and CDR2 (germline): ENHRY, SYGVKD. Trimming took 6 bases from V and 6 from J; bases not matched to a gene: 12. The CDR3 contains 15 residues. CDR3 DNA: TGTGCCATCAGGCTAGACAGGGAAGGTTTTGATACGCAGTATTTT. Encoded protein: CAIRLDREGFDTQYF.

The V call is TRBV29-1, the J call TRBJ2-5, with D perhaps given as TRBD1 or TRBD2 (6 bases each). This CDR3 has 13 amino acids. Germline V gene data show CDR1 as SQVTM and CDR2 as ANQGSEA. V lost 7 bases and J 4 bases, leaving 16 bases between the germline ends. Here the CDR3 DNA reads TGCAGCGCTAAAGGGGGGATAGGAGAGACCCAGTACTTC. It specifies CSAKGGIGETQYF.

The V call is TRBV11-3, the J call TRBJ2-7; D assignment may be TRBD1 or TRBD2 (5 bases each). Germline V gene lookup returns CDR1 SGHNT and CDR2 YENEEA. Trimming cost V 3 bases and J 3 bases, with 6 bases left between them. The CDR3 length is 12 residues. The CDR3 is CASSLGDYEQYF. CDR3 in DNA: TGTGCCAGCAGCTTGGGGGACTACGAGCAGTACTTC.

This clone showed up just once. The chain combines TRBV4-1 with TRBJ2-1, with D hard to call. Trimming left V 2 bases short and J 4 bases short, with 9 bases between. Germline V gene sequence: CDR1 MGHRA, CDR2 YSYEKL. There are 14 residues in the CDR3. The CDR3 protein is CASSQPLQYNEQFF. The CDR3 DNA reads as TGCGCCAGCAGCCAACCCTTACAGTACAATGAGCAGTTCTTC.

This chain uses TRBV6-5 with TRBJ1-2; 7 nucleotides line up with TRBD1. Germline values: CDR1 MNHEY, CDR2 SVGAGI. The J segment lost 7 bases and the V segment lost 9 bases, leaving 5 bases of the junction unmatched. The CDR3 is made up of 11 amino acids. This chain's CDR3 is CASTTGAGYTF. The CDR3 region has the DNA TGTGCCAGTACAACAGGGGCTGGCTACACCTTC.

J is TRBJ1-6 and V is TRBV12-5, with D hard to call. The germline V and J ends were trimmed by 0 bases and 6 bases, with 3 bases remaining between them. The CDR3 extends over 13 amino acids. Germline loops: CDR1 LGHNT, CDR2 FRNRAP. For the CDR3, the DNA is TGTGCTAGTGGTTTGGTCCTTAATTCACCCCTCCACTTT. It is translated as CASGLVLNSPLHF.

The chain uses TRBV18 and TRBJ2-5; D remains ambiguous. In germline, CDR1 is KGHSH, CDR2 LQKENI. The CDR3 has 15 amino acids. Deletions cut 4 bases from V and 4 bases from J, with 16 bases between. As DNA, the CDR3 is TGTGCCAGCTCACTGGAGACGGGTCGTTCAGAGACCCAGTACTTC. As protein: CASSLETGRSETQYF. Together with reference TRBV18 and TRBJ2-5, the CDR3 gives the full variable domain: NAGVMQNPRHLVRRRGQEARLRCSPMKGHSHVYWYRQLPEEGLKFMVYLQKENIIDESGMPKERFSAEFPKEGPSILRIQQVVRGDSAAYFCASSLETGRSETQYFGPGTRLLVL.

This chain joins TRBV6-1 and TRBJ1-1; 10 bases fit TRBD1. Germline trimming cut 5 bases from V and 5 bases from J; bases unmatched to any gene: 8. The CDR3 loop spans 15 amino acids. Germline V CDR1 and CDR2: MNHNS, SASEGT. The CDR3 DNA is TGTGCCAGCAGTTTTAGGACAGGGGGATTTACTGAAGCTTTCTTT. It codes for CASSFRTGGFTEAFF.

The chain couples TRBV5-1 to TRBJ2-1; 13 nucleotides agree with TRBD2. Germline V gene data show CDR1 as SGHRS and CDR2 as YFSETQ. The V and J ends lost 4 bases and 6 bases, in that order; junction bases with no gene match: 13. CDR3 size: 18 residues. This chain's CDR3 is CASSLYPGLAGTTNEQFF. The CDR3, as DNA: TGCGCCAGCAGCCTCTATCCGGGACTAGCGGGAACGACCAATGAGCAGTTCTTC.

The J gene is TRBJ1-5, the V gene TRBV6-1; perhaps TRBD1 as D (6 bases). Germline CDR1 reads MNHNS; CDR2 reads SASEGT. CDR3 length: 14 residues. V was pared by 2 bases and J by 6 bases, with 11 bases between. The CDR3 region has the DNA TGTGCCAGCAGTGAACAGGGGAGCGGTCAGCCCCAGCATTTT. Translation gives CASSEQGSGQPQHF.